This T cell receptor beta chain derives from a study of blood T cell repertoires in COVID-19. Across the whole study: The United States, Italy and Spain provided the acute and convalescent COVID-19 samples. PBMCs, B-cell-depleted T cells, or T cells provided the cDNA or gDNA that made up the material.

As processed by the authors: It was from reference gene primer amplification that nucleated cell counts were estimated. Sequencing was performed with immunoSEQ multiplex PCR; in TCRdb, only in-frame clones are kept and a portion is missing. For V, J and clone size, that table is used; D and trimming come from the DNA. Among 70,000 or so clones listed, 70% to 80% were seen once. The CDR3 consists of 13 residues. After removal of 5 bases from V and 4 bases from J, the junction contained 3 bases not matched to a gene. Germline V gene lookup returns CDR1 MNHEY and CDR2 SVGEGT. The receptor comes from a woman aged 70-85 years with acute or convalescent COVID-19. The V gene is TRBV6-2 or TRBV6-3, the J gene TRBJ1-2, with 8 bases that match TRBD1. The sequenced sample consisted of peripheral blood. This chain's CDR3 is CASSKDRAYGYTF. CDR3 coding DNA: TGTGCCAGCAGTAAGGACAGGGCCTATGGCTACACCTTC.